This T cell receptor (beta chain) was sequenced for a study of shared clonotypes between healthy human individuals. General study results and limits: The study generally estimated greater richness for naive than memory subsets. Apart from blood, nothing was sampled; tissue repertoires likely differ.

Original handling: There were no quality scores in the junction-only immunoSEQ sequences, so filtering differed. Method: immunoSEQ multiplex PCR; TCRdb's copy keeps in-frame clones and lacks some. That table supplies the V and J calls and clone size; D and trimming were determined from the DNA. Of roughly 1,500,000 clones in the sample, about 98% are singletons; the top ten hold about 0.45%. As regards this clone: Its antigen is not identified.

Germline V gives CDR1 MNHEY, CDR2 SVGAGI. The CDR3 covers 15 residues. V trimming: 6 bases; J trimming: 6 bases; junction bases outside the gene matches: 13. Sequencing input: naive CD4+ T cells sorted from blood. Subset: CD45RA+ positively selected. The TCR sequence derives from a young man in good health. The chain is built from TRBV6-5 and TRBJ1-1; 7 nucleotides match TRBD1. The CDR3 reads CASRQEQGTWAEAFF. The CDR3 DNA follows: TGTGCCAGCAGGCAGGAACAGGGGACCTGGGCTGAAGCTTTCTTT.